This TCR beta chain was found in a study of tumor T cells in aggressive B-cell lymphoma. Measured with immunoSEQ multiplex PCR; TCRdb has only the in-frame clones, and not every one. Of several thousand clones detected, roughly 85% appear once; the ten largest clones hold about 4%. The CDR3 is 15 residues long. The germline gives CDR1 SNHLY, CDR2 FYNNEI. V shed 4 bases and J 0 bases; nucleotides not matched to a gene: 3. The rearrangement links TRBV2 to TRBJ2-3; 8 bases match TRBD2. Source material: tumor tissue. The sequence came from an adult with diffuse large B cell lymphoma. CDR3 in DNA: TGTGCCAGCAGTGGCTTAGCGGGGAGCACAGATACGCAGTATTTT. Its protein is CASSGLAGSTDTQYF.